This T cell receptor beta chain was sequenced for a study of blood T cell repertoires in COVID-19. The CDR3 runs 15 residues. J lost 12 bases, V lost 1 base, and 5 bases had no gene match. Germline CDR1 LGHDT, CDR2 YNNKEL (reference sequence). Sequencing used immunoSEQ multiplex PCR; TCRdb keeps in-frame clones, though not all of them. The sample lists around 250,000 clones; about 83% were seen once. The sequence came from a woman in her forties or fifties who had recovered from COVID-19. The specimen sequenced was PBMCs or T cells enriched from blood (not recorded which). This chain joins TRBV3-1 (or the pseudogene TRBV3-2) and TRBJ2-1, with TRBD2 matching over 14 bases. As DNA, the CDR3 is TGTGCCAGCAGCCAAGGACTAGCGGGGGGGCTAGGGCAGTTCTTC. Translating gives CASSQGLAGGLGQFF.